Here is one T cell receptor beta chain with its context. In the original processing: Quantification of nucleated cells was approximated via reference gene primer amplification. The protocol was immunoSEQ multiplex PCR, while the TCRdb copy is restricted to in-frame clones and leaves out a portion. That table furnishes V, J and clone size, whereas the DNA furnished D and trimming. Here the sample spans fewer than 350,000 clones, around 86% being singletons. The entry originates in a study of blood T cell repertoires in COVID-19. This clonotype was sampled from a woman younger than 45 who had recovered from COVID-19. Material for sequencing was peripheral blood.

The CDR3 coding sequence is TGTGCCAGCAGTCTAGCGGGGGCGGAAGATACGCAGTATTTT. Its protein is CASSLAGAEDTQYF. The chain has TRBV5-4 and TRBJ2-3, with TRBD2 identical over 10 bases. The V gene's germline CDR1 is SGHNT and CDR2 YYREEE (reference sequence). This CDR3 contains 14 residues. V trimming: 5 bases; J trimming: 5 bases; junction bases outside the gene matches: 5.